The 16 T cell receptor beta chains listed next were all sequenced from one sample in a study of cytomegalovirus exposure and HLA in healthy donors. The PCR made use of 60 Vbeta and 13 Jbeta primers. Clones were sequenced by immunoSEQ multiplex PCR, and TCRdb holds only the in-frame ones, with some missing. In the table there are about 84,000 clones, roughly 61% of which are singletons. The sample comprised PBMCs. Receptors were obtained from a woman between 35 and 50 years old in good health and CMV-seropositive.

The genes are TRBV18 and TRBJ2-7; TRBD1 agrees at 9 bases. The ends lost 1 base at V and 2 bases at J; junction bases unmatched: 3. Germline V gene sequence: CDR1 KGHSH, CDR2 LQKENI. The CDR3 loop spans 15 amino acids. Here the CDR3 reads CASSPRQGGAYEQYF. CDR3 bases: TGTGCCAGCTCACCACGACAGGGGGGGGCCTACGAGCAGTACTTC.

The rearrangement uses TRBV4-2 and TRBJ2-1; D gene uncertain. The V and J ends lost 2 bases and 6 bases respectively, with 8 bases between them. Germline lookup yields CDR1 LGHNA and CDR2 YNFKEQ. The CDR3 sequence is 13 residues long. The CDR3 nucleotides read TGTGCCAGCAGCCAACAGGCCAGCAATGAGCAGTTCTTC. Translation: CASSQQASNEQFF.

The chain is built from TRBV4-3 and TRBJ2-3; D might be TRBD2 (6 bases). Trimming stripped 4 bases from V and 1 base from J, with 18 bases between. This CDR3 has 17 amino acids. Germline V gene sequence: CDR1 LGHNA, CDR2 YSLEER. The CDR3 nucleotides are TGCGCCAGCAGCCGGTCCGCGACGGGGGACGGCACAGATACGCAGTATTTT. Amino acids: CASSRSATGDGTDTQYF.

The DNA for the CDR3 is TGTGCCAGCAGCTTAGCACTAGCTTCCCGCGAGCAGTACTTC. This sequence encodes CASSLALASREQYF. This chain connects TRBV7-2 to TRBJ2-7; possible D gene TRBD2, 6 bases. The V end lost 0 bases, the J end lost 6 bases, and 12 bases lay between the germline ends. The CDR3 covers 14 residues. Germline V gene lookup returns CDR1 SGHTA and CDR2 FQGNSA.

This clone has a handful of counts. CDR3 in amino acids: CASSLSTGAPYEQYF. CDR3 DNA: TGCGCCAGCAGCTTGTCGACAGGGGCCCCCTACGAGCAGTACTTC. The chain employs TRBV5-1 and TRBJ2-7; 8 positions agree with TRBD1. Germline CDR1 reads SGHRS; CDR2 reads YFSETQ. The CDR3 runs to 15 residues. Trimming took 1 base from V and 2 from J; bases not matched to a gene: 5.

The chain combines TRBV28 with TRBJ1-2; TRBD1 matches at 8 bases. This CDR3 has 14 amino acids. The junction had 6 bases not matched to a gene; V was cut back by 3 bases and J by 6 bases. CDR1 and CDR2 from the germline V gene are MDHEN and SYDVKM. CDR3 in amino acids: CASSFGQGGDGYTF. DNA of the CDR3: TGTGCCAGCAGTTTCGGACAGGGCGGGGATGGCTACACCTTC.

V usage is TRBV5-4 and J usage is TRBJ1-1; TRBD1 might be the D (6 bases). The germline CDR1 and CDR2 sequences are SGHNT and YYREEE (reference sequence). Trimming left V 4 bases short and J 10 bases short, with 17 bases between. The CDR3 length is 13 residues. CDR3 protein: CASSGAPGGPAFF. CDR3 nucleotide sequence: TGTGCCAGCAGCGGGGCCCCGGGGGGGCCAGCTTTCTTT. Based on the CDR3 plus reference TRBV5-4 and TRBJ1-1, the full variable domain is ETGVTQSPTHLIKTRGQQVTLRCSSQSGHNTVSWYQQALGQGPQFIFQYYREEENGRGNFPPRFSGLQFPNYSSELNVNALELDDSALYLCASSGAPGGPAFFGQGTRLTVV.

The chain employs TRBV27 and TRBJ1-4; a weak D match, TRBD1 (6 bases). Deletions cut 3 bases from V and 6 bases from J, with 14 bases between. The CDR3 runs to 15 residues. The germline V gene has CDR1 MNHEY and CDR2 SMNVEV (reference sequence). Written as DNA, the CDR3 is TGTGCCAGCAGTTTGAGGGGGACCTCAGATGAAAAACTGTTTTTT. It translates to CASSLRGTSDEKLFF.

The chain combines TRBV7-2 with TRBJ2-1, with 12 nucleotides matching TRBD2. The V segment lost 5 bases and the J segment 7 bases; nucleotides outside the gene matches: 6. The CDR3 consists of 15 residues. Germline assignment: CDR1 SGHTA and CDR2 FQGNSA. The CDR3 DNA reads TGTGCCAGCAGCGGGAGACTAGCGGGAGTTAATGAGCAGTTCTTC. It yields the protein CASSGRLAGVNEQFF.

This chain connects TRBV29-1 to TRBJ1-4; D unclear. The CDR3 has 13 residues. Germline V gene sequence: CDR1 SQVTM, CDR2 ANQGSEA. The V gene lost 3 bases and the J gene lost 10 bases, with 15 bases spanning the gap. CDR3 bases: TGCAGCGTTGAGCCGGGGAGGGATGGAAAACTGTTTTTT. As protein: CSVEPGRDGKLFF.

The CDR3 protein is CASSSTRGGGTSAYYEQYF. In nucleotides, the CDR3 is TGTGCCAGCAGCTCCACCCGCGGGGGGGGGACTAGCGCATACTACGAGCAGTACTTC. The chain combines TRBV7-2 with TRBJ2-7; 10 bases are shared with TRBD2. The CDR3 totals 19 residues. Losses at the gene ends were 4 bases for V and 3 bases for J; bases not matched to a gene: 18. Germline CDR1 and CDR2: SGHTA and FQGNSA.

The genes are TRBV15 and TRBJ1-1; no firm D call. Germline CDR1 and CDR2: LNHNV and YYDKDF (reference sequence). The CDR3 is 15 residues long. V lost 5 bases and J lost 5, with 18 bases in between. CDR3 protein: CATSSREGKRTEAFF. The CDR3 DNA reads as TGTGCCACCAGCTCGAGGGAGGGTAAAAGGACTGAAGCTTTCTTT.

The chain employs TRBV27 and TRBJ2-5; possibly TRBD1 for D (5 bases). The CDR3 has 12 amino acids. Germline loops: CDR1 MNHEY, CDR2 SMNVEV (reference sequence). V was clipped by 8 bases and J by 1 base, with 8 bases between them. Here the CDR3 reads CASLQGQETQYF. CDR3 bases: TGTGCCAGCCTTCAGGGCCAAGAGACCCAGTACTTC.

The chain is built from TRBV7-6 and TRBJ2-3; 13 bases align to TRBD2. Looked up from germline, CDR1 is SGHVS and CDR2 is FNYEAQ. The CDR3 is 15 residues long. Trimming removed 4 bases from V and 6 bases from J; junction bases left unmatched: 4. The CDR3 coding sequence is TGTGCCAGCAGCTCACCGACTAGCGGGAGGGATACGCAGTATTTT. This encodes CASSSPTSGRDTQYF.

The chain has TRBV6-4 and TRBJ2-7, with TRBD2 matching 9 bases. The CDR3 consists of 15 residues. CDR1 is MRHNA and CDR2 is SNTAGT in the germline V gene. The trim removed 3 bases at V and 6 bases at J, leaving 9 bases unmatched. The CDR3 bases are TGTGCCAGCAGTGAGCGGCGGGAGGGCCTCGGCGAGCAGTACTTC. Its protein product is CASSERREGLGEQYF.

The CDR3 bases are TGTGCCAGCAGTCTAATCCCCGGGAGCTCCTACGAGCAGTACTTC. Its translation is CASSLIPGSSYEQYF. The V call is TRBV27, the J call TRBJ2-7; TRBD2 is a possible D gene (6 bases). The germline CDR1 and CDR2 sequences are MNHEY and SMNVEV (reference sequence). With 5 bases removed from V and 0 bases from J, the gap between germline ends came to 14 bases. The CDR3 contains 15 residues.